One TCR delta chain is described in this entry. Which antigen it targets is not known. No much larger clonotype is one base removed from it; base qualities were not supplied. This entry belongs to a study of human gamma delta and Vdelta1 T cells (dated by TCRdb to the late 2010s). General notes on the study: The study examined Delta One T cells, which are Vd1+ gamma-delta T cells, as cytotoxic effectors against acute myeloid leukemia. General conclusions and limits of the study: According to the report, Delta One T cells were polyclonal and showed broad cytotoxic targeting of acute myeloid leukemia.

The library was made by PCR. The instrument given in TCRdb is Illumina MiSeq. Clones were re-identified by TCRdb from the public reads with CATT, and rows with the same DNA were merged. This sample has roughly 13,000 delta-chain clones in its table, and around 49% of those were observed once. The ten largest make up around 1.5% of the sample. CDR1 is given as TSWWSYY and CDR2 as QGS, both from the germline V gene. The CDR3, from cysteine to phenylalanine, totals 21 residues. The DNA shown is the 63-base CDR3, in frame from base 1. This clonotype originated in a human donor in good health. The chain was built from TRDV1 and TRDJ1; the D gene cannot be named for sure. Sequenced material: Vdelta1 gamma-delta T cells from blood grown in culture (DOT cells). According to the study, the label for this sample's cell subset or site signals: Delta One T cells, in vitro expanded/differentiated Vd1+ gamma-delta T cells. The DNA sequence is given as TGTGCCCTCTTGAATAAAGTAGTAGGGCCCGCGATCCCTTGGTACACCGATAAACTCATCTTT. Translation gives CALLNKVVGPAIPWYTDKLIF.